The source of this T cell receptor (beta chain) is a study of shared clonotypes between healthy human individuals. Study-level points and caveats: Generally, naive subsets (rather than memory subsets) showed larger estimated richness.

Germline V lookup: CDR1 MDHEN, CDR2 SYDVKM. Trimming removed 3 bases at V and 3 bases at J, with 12 bases between. The CDR3 runs to 14 residues. TCRdb's copy holds only in-frame clones and misses some; the assay was immunoSEQ multiplex PCR. The data hold roughly 380,000 clones, with around 96% observed a single time. A note on this clone: Its target is not known. At the DNA level, this CDR3 is encoded by other sequences in the same sample as well.

V is TRBV28 and J is TRBJ2-7, with D maybe TRBD1 (5 bases). Sequencing was carried out using memory CD8+ T cells sorted from blood. Subset in this sample: CD45RO+ cells pooled with CCR7-negative TemRA cells. The source is a man aged 25-45 years in good health. CDR3 DNA: TGTGCCAGCAGTTTCTCCAGGGTGGGCTACGAGCAGTACTTC. It yields the protein CASSFSRVGYEQYF. The variable domain in full, with the rest retrieved from reference TRBV28 and TRBJ2-7, is DVKVTQSSRYLVKRTGEKVFLECVQDMDHENMFWYRQDPGLGLRLIYFSYDVKMKEKGDIPEGYSVSREKKERFSLILESASTNQTSMYLCASSFSRVGYEQYFGPGTRLTVT.